This is a list of T cell receptor beta chains from one sample in a study of cytomegalovirus exposure and HLA in healthy donors. Assay used: immunoSEQ multiplex PCR; TCRdb lists only in-frame clones, some missing. The sample consists of about 120,000 clones, approximately 10% of them appearing once. Input material: PBMCs. These receptors were collected from a woman between 18 and 30 years old in good health and CMV-seropositive. The CDR3 runs from the conserved cysteine through the conserved F or W. D genes are given only for firm matches. Clone size is shown for a subset of rows, as once, few, many or a class of expanded clone.

j_gene,abundance,v_gene,d_gene,CDR3aa,CDR3nt
TRBJ2-7,-,TRBV5-1,-,CASSLGGAPYEQYF,TGCGCCAGCAGCTTGGGTGGGGCTCCTTACGAGCAGTACTTC
TRBJ2-1,few,TRBV5-6,-,CASSLGGGEQFF,TGTGCCAGCAGCTTGGGAGGCGGTGAGCAGTTCTTC
TRBJ1-4,few,TRBV4-1,-,CASSQIGGVQEKLFF,TGCGCCAGCAGCCAGATCGGGGGGGTACAAGAAAAACTGTTTTTT
TRBJ2-7,-,TRBV5-5,TRBD2,CASRPPSGSSSHEQYF,TGTGCCAGCAGACCTCCTAGCGGGAGTTCATCCCACGAGCAGTACTTC
TRBJ2-7,-,TRBV10-3,TRBD2,CAAQRTSGSESYEQYF,TGTGCCGCACAACGGACTAGCGGGTCAGAGTCCTACGAGCAGTACTTC
TRBJ2-7,few,TRBV5-6,TRBD2,CASSPGLAGDYEQYF,TGTGCCAGCAGCCCAGGACTAGCGGGAGACTACGAGCAGTACTTC
TRBJ2-7,-,TRBV5-1,TRBD2,CASSLTSGSSSYEQYF,TGCGCCAGCAGCCTAACTAGCGGATCTAGCTCCTACGAGCAGTACTTC
TRBJ2-5,few,TRBV11-3,-,CASSRDSSETQYF,TGTGCCAGCAGCCGGGACTCCTCGGAGACCCAGTACTTC
TRBJ2-7,-,TRBV6-1,TRBD1,CASSEAPGQGKQYF,TGTGCCAGCAGTGAAGCCCCGGGACAGGGTAAGCAGTACTTC
TRBJ2-7,-,TRBV7-5,-,CVRSLGPSGVISYEQYF,TGTGTCAGAAGCTTAGGTCCCAGCGGGGTTATTTCCTACGAGCAGTACTTC
TRBJ2-7,few,TRBV5-6,TRBD1,CASSFFLGQIYEQYF,TGTGCCAGCAGCTTTTTTTTGGGACAGATATACGAGCAGTACTTC
TRBJ2-7,few,TRBV6-5,TRBD1,CASSQRTGTYEQYF,TGTGCCAGCAGTCAACGGACAGGGACCTACGAGCAGTACTTC
TRBJ1-2,few,TRBV28,TRBD1,CASSTRGHGYTF,TGTGCCAGCAGTACCAGGGGGCATGGCTACACCTTC
TRBJ1-2,-,TRBV18,TRBD1,CASSPKTGNFNYGYTF,TGTGCCAGCTCACCAAAGACAGGGAATTTTAACTATGGCTACACCTTC
TRBJ2-3,-,TRBV7-3,-,CASSSGGSDTQYF,TGTGCCAGCAGCTCAGGCGGGTCAGATACGCAGTATTTT
TRBJ2-2,few,TRBV13,-,CASSFGEELFF,TGTGCCAGCAGCTTTGGAGAGGAGCTGTTTTTT
TRBJ2-1,-,TRBV25-1,TRBD2,CASSDPGTSGHNEQFF,TGTGCCAGCAGTGACCCCGGGACTAGCGGTCACAATGAGCAGTTCTTC
TRBJ2-2,-,TRBV19,TRBD1,CASRDRGTTGELFF,TGTGCCAGTAGAGACAGGGGGACTACCGGGGAGCTGTTTTTT
TRBJ2-1,-,TRBV28,-,CASRMDSLQFF,TGTGCCAGCAGGATGGACTCCCTGCAGTTCTTC
TRBJ1-2,few,TRBV4-1,-,CASSQAFVGTIRGYTF,TGCGCCAGCAGCCAAGCGTTCGTTGGAACTATTCGGGGCTACACCTTC
TRBJ2-6,-,TRBV29-1,-,CSVAMTGSGANVLTF,TGCAGCGTTGCAATGACAGGCTCTGGGGCCAACGTCCTGACTTTC
TRBJ2-3,few,TRBV7-3,-,CASSLGTSTSASTDTQYF,TGTGCCAGCAGCCTCGGGACTTCCACCTCAGCTAGCACAGATACGCAGTATTTT
TRBJ1-3,-,TRBV18,TRBD1,CASSPRQGAGNTIYF,TGTGCCAGCTCACCCAGACAGGGGGCTGGAAACACCATATATTTT
TRBJ1-4,-,TRBV19,TRBD1,CASRDGTGYEKLFF,TGTGCCAGTAGAGACGGGACAGGGTACGAAAAACTGTTTTTT
TRBJ1-1,-,TRBV7-3,TRBD1,CASRYQGAVDTEAFF,TGTGCCAGCAGATACCAGGGGGCGGTGGACACTGAAGCTTTCTTT
TRBJ1-6,few,TRBV6-5,-,CASSQGGSPLHF,TGTGCCAGCAGCCAGGGAGGGTCACCCCTCCACTTT
TRBJ2-7,-,TRBV4-1,TRBD2,CASSPAPREGYEQYF,TGCGCCAGCAGCCCCGCTCCGCGGGAGGGCTACGAGCAGTACTTC
TRBJ2-7,-,TRBV10-1,TRBD1,CASRIQGNYEQYF,TGCGCCAGCAGAATACAGGGGAACTACGAGCAGTACTTC
TRBJ2-1,few,TRBV15,-,CATSRGGGSYNEQFF,TGTGCCACCAGCAGAGGGGGAGGCTCCTACAATGAGCAGTTCTTC
TRBJ2-5,few,TRBV9,TRBD2,CASSVGLAGGQETQYF,TGTGCCAGCAGCGTAGGACTGGCGGGAGGGCAAGAGACCCAGTACTTC
TRBJ1-2,few,TRBV7-9,TRBD1,CASSLGPGTDYGYTF,TGTGCCAGCAGCTTAGGCCCCGGGACAGACTATGGCTACACCTTC
TRBJ1-5,few,TRBV28,-,CASRPSVRGGEHF,TGTGCCAGTAGGCCCTCAGTGAGGGGGGGAGAGCATTTT
TRBJ2-7,few,TRBV19,TRBD2,CASSTRLAGKTYEQYF,TGTGCCAGTAGTACACGACTAGCGGGAAAAACCTACGAGCAGTACTTC
TRBJ2-5,-,TRBV30,-,CAWSPGKQETQYF,TGTGCCTGGAGCCCGGGAAAGCAAGAGACCCAGTACTTC
TRBJ2-1,-,TRBV15,-,CATSRSSYNEQFF,TGTGCCACCAGCAGGAGCTCCTACAATGAGCAGTTCTTC
TRBJ2-1,few,TRBV19,-,CASSVNYNEQFF,TGTGCCAGTAGCGTAAACTACAATGAGCAGTTCTTC
TRBJ2-5,-,TRBV20-1,-,CSASPTQAQYF,TGCAGTGCCAGTCCAACTCAGGCCCAGTACTTC
TRBJ2-5,few,TRBV6-6,TRBD2,CASSFDSGVGTQYF,TGTGCCAGCAGTTTCGATAGCGGGGTAGGGACCCAGTACTTC
TRBJ2-7,-,TRBV6-1,-,CASRDSLAFGHEQYF,TGTGCCAGCAGGGACAGTTTAGCATTTGGCCACGAGCAGTACTTC
TRBJ2-1,few,TRBV5-1,TRBD2,CASSLWTSGSSYNEQFF,TGCGCCAGCAGCTTGTGGACTAGCGGGAGCTCCTACAATGAGCAGTTCTTC
TRBJ2-1,few,TRBV4-1,-,CASSPTGVSYNEQFF,TGCGCCAGCAGCCCGACAGGAGTCTCCTACAATGAGCAGTTCTTC
TRBJ2-7,-,TRBV5-4,TRBD1,CASSSRGPYEQYF,TGTGCCAGCAGCTCTAGGGGGCCCTACGAGCAGTACTTC
TRBJ2-5,few,TRBV7-9,TRBD2,CASSLDPAGGVETQYF,TGTGCCAGCAGCTTAGATCCAGCGGGAGGAGTAGAGACCCAGTACTTC
TRBJ2-1,-,TRBV4-2,TRBD2,CASSRRTSGYNEQFF,TGTGCCAGCAGCCGCAGGACTAGCGGTTACAATGAGCAGTTCTTC
TRBJ1-3,few,TRBV5-1,-,CASSFRASSGNTIYF,TGCGCCAGCAGCTTCAGGGCTAGCTCTGGAAACACCATATATTTT
TRBJ2-3,once,TRBV28,TRBD2,CASSGRTSGRAYIDTQYF,TGTGCCAGCAGTGGCAGGACTAGCGGGAGGGCCTATATAGATACGCAGTATTTT
TRBJ2-2,-,TRBV7-3,-,CASSLASRVNTGELFF,TGTGCCAGCAGCTTAGCGAGCAGGGTGAACACCGGGGAGCTGTTTTTT
TRBJ1-1,few,TRBV28,-,CASSFRVNTEAFF,TGTGCCAGCAGTTTTCGGGTGAACACTGAAGCTTTCTTT
TRBJ1-1,-,TRBV28,-,CAARGNTEAFF,TGTGCAGCCAGGGGGAACACTGAAGCTTTCTTT
TRBJ1-4,few,TRBV28,TRBD1,CASSFGRAGGMANEKLFF,TGTGCCAGCAGTTTCGGGCGGGCAGGGGGCATGGCTAATGAAAAACTGTTTTTT
TRBJ2-1,-,TRBV29-1,TRBD2,CSVDGLAGEKNEQFF,TGCAGCGTCGACGGACTAGCGGGAGAGAAGAATGAGCAGTTCTTC
TRBJ1-2,few,TRBV28,TRBD1,CASSPAGGSNYGYTF,TGTGCCAGCAGTCCCGCAGGGGGATCAAACTATGGCTACACCTTC
TRBJ2-1,-,TRBV4-1,-,CASSSRRERLNEQFF,TGCGCCAGCAGTTCGAGGCGGGAAAGGCTAAATGAGCAGTTCTTC
TRBJ1-2,-,TRBV7-9,-,CASSAPQGANYGYTF,TGTGCCAGCAGCGCCCCACAGGGAGCTAACTATGGCTACACCTTC